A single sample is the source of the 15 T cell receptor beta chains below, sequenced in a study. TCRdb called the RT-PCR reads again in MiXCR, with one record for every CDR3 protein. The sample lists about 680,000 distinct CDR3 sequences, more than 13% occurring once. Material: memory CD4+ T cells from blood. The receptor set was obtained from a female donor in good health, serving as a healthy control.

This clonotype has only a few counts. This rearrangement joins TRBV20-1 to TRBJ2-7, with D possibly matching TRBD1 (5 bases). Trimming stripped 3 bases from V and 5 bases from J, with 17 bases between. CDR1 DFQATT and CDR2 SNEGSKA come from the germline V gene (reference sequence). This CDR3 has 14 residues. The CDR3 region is CSASPTASIHEQYF. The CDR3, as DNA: TGCAGTGCTAGCCCGACAGCGTCTATCCACGAGCAGTACTTC.

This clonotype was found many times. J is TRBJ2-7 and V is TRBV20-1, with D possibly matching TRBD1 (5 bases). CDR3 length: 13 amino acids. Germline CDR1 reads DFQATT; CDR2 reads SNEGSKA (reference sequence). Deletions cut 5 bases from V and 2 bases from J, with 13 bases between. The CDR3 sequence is CSAAQPGTYEQYF. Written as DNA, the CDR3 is TGCAGTGCTGCCCAGCCAGGGACCTACGAGCAGTACTTC.

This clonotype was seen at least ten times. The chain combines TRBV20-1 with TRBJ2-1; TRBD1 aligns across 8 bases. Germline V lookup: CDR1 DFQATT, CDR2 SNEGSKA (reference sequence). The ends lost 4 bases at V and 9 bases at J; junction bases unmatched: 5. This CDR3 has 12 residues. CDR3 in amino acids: CSATRQGSEQFF. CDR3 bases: TGCAGTGCTACCCGACAGGGGAGTGAGCAGTTCTTC.

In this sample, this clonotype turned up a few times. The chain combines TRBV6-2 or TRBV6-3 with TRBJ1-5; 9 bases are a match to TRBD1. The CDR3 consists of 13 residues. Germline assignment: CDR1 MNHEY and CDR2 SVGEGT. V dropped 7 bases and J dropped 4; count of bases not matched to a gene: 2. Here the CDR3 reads CASTGTGNQPQHF. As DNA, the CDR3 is TGTGCCAGCACGGGGACAGGGAATCAGCCCCAGCATTTT.

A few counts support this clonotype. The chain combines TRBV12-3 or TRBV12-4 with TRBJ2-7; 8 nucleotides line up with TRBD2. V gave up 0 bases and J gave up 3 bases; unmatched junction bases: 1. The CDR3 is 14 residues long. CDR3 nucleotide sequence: TGTGCCAGCAGTTTAGCCACTAGCGGCTACGAGCAGTACTTC. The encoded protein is CASSLATSGYEQYF.

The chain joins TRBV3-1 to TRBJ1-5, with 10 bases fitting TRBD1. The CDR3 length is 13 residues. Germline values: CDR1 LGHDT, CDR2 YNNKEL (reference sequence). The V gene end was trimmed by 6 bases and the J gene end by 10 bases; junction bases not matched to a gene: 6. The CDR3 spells CASRATGGGPQHF. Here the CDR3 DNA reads TGTGCCAGCAGGGCGACAGGGGGCGGACCCCAGCATTTT. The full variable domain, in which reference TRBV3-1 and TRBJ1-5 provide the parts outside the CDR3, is DTAVSQTPKYLVTQMGNDKSIKCEQNLGHDTMYWYKQDSKKFLKIMFSYNNKELIINETVPNRFSPKSPDKAHLNLHINSLELGDSAVYFCASRATGGGPQHFGDGTRLSIL.

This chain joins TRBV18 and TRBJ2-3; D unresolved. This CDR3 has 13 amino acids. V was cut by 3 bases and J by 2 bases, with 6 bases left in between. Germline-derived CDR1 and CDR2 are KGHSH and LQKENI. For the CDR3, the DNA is TGTGCCAGCTCACCTCGTCTCACAGATACGCAGTATTTT. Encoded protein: CASSPRLTDTQYF.

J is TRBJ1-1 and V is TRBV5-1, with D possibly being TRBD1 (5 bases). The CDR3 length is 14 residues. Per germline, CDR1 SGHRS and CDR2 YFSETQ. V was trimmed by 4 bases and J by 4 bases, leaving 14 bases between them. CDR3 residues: CASSRTPRGTEAFF. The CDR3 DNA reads TGCGCCAGCAGCAGGACCCCTAGGGGCACTGAAGCTTTCTTT.

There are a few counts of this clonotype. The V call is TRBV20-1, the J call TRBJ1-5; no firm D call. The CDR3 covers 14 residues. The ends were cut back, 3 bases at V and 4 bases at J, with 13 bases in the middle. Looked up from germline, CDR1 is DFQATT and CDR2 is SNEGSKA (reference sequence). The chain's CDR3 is CSARGGKLNQPQHF. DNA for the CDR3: TGCAGTGCTAGGGGAGGGAAACTTAATCAGCCCCAGCATTTT.

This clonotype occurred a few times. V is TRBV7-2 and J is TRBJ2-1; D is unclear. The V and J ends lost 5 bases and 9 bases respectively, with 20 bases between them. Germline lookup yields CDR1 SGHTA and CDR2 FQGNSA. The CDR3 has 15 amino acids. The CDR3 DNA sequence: TGTGCCAGCAGCCCATCCCCATTTAGTGCGGTTGAGCAGTTCTTC. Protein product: CASSPSPFSAVEQFF.

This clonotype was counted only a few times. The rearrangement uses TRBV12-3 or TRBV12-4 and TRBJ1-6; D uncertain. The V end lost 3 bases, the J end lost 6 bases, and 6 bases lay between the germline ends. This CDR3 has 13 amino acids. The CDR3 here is CASSFGANSPLHF. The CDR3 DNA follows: TGTGCCAGCAGTTTTGGAGCTAATTCACCCCTCCACTTT.

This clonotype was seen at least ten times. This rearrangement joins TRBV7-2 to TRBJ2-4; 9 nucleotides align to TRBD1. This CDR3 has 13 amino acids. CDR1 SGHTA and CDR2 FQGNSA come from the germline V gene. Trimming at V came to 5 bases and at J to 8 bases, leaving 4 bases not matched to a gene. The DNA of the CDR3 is TGTGCCAGCAGCCAGGACAGGGGCGACATTCAGTACTTC. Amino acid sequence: CASSQDRGDIQYF.

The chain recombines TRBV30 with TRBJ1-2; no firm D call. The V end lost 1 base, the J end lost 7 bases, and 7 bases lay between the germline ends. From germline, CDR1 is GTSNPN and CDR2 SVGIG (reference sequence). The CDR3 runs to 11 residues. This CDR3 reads CAWSAPGGYTF. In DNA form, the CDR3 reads TGTGCCTGGAGTGCCCCGGGTGGCTACACCTTC.

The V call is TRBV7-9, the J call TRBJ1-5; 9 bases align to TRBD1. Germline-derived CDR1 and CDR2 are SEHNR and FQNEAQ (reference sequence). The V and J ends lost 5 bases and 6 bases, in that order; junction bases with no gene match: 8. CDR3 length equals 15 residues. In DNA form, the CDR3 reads TGTGCCAGCAGCCGAACCACAGGGGGCACTCAGCCCCAGCATTTT. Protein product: CASSRTTGGTQPQHF.

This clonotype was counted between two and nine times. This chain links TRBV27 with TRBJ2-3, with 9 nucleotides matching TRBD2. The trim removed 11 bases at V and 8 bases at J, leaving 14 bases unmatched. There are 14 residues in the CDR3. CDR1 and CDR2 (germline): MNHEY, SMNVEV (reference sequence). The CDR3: CAAGGAVPQGTQYF. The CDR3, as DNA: TGTGCCGCGGGAGGGGCGGTACCACAGGGTACGCAGTATTTT.